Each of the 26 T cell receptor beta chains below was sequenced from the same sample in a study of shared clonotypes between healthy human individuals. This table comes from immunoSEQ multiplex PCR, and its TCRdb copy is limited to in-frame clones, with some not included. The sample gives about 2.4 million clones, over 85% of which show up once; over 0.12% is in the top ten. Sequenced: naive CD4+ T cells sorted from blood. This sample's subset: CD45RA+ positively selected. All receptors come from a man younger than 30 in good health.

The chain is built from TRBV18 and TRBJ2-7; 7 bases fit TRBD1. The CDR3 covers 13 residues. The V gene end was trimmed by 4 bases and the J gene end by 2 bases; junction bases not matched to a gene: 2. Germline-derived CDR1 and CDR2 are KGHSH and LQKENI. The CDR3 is CASSQTGTYEQYF. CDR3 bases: TGTGCCAGCTCACAGACAGGGACCTACGAGCAGTACTTC.

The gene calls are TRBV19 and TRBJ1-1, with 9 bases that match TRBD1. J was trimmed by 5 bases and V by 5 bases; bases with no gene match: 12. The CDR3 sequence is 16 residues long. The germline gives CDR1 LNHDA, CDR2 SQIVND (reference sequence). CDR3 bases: TGTGCCAGTAGTGCGGGACCGGGACAGGGAGGGACTGAAGCTTTCTTT. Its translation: CASSAGPGQGGTEAFF. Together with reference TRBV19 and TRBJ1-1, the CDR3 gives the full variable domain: DGGITQSPKYLFRKEGQNVTLSCEQNLNHDAMYWYRQDPGQGLRLIYYSQIVNDFQKGDIAEGYSVSREKKESFPLTVTSAQKNPTAFYLCASSAGPGQGGTEAFFGQGTRLTVV.

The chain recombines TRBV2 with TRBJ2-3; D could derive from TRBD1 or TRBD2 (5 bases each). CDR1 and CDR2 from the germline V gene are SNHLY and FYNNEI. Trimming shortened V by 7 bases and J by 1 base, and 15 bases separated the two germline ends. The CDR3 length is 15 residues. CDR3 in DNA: TGTGCCAGCATCGGGATAGGGGCGGGCACAGATACGCAGTATTTT. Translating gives CASIGIGAGTDTQYF.

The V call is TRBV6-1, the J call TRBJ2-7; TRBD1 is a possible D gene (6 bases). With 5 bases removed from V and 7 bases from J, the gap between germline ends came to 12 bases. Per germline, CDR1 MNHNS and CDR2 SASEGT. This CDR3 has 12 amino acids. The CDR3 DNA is TGTGCCAGCAGTCCCTGGACAGAAGAGCAGTACTTC. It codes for CASSPWTEEQYF.

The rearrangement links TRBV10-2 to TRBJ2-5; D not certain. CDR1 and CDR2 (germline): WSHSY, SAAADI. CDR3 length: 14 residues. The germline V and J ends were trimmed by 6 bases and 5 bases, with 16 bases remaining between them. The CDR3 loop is CASSHRARRETQYF. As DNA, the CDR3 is TGCGCCAGCAGCCACCGGGCCAGGCGGGAGACCCAGTACTTC.

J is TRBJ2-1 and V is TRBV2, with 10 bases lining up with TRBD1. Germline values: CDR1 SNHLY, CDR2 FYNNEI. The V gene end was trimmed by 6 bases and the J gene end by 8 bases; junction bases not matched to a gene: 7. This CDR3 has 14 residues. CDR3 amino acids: CASRRDRGSDEQFF. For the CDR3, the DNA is TGTGCCAGCAGACGGGACAGGGGATCGGATGAGCAGTTCTTC.

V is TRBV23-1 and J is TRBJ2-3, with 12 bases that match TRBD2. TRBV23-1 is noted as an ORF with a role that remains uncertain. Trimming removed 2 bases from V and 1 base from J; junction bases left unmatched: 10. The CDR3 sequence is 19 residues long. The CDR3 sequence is CASSQATGLAGQGTDTQYF. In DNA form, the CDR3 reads TGCGCCAGCAGTCAAGCCACGGGACTAGCGGGTCAGGGCACAGATACGCAGTATTTT.

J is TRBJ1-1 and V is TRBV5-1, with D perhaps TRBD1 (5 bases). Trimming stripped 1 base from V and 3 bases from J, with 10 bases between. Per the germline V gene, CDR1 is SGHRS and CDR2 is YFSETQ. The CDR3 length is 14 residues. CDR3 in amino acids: CASSLYGTDTEAFF. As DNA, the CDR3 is TGCGCCAGCAGCTTGTATGGGACGGACACTGAAGCTTTCTTT.

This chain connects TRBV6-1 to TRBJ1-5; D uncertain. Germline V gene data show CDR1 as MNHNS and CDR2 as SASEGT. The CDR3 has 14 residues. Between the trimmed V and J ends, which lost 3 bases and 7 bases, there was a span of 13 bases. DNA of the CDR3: TGTGCCAGCAGTGATGGTAGGTCGGGACAGCCCCAGCATTTT. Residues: CASSDGRSGQPQHF.

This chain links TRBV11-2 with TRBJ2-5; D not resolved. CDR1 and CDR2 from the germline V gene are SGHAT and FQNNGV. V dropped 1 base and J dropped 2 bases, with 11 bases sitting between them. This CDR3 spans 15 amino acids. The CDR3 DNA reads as TGTGCCAGCAGCTTAGGCGTTCACGTACAAGAGACCCAGTACTTC. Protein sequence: CASSLGVHVQETQYF.

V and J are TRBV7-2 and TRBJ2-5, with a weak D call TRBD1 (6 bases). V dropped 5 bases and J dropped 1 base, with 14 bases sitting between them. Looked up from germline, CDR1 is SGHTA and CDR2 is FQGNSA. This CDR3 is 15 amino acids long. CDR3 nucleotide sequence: TGTGCCAGCAGCCAAGGAGGCAGGGGCCAAGAGACCCAGTACTTC. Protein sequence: CASSQGGRGQETQYF. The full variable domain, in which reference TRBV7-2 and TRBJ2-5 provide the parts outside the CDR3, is GAGVSQSPSNKVTEKGKDVELRCDPISGHTALYWYRQSLGQGLEFLIYFQGNSAPDKSGLPSDRFSAERTGGSVSTLTIQRTQQEDSAVYLCASSQGGRGQETQYFGPGTRLLVL.

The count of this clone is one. The CDR3, as DNA: TGTGCCAGCAGCGTAGCTTCAGGACAGGTTTTAAATGAGCAGTTCTTC. It translates to CASSVASGQVLNEQFF. This rearrangement joins TRBV9 to TRBJ2-1, with 7 bases matching TRBD1. Losses at the gene ends were 0 bases for V and 7 bases for J; bases not matched to a gene: 10. Germline values: CDR1 SGDLS, CDR2 YYNGEE. CDR3 length: 16 residues.

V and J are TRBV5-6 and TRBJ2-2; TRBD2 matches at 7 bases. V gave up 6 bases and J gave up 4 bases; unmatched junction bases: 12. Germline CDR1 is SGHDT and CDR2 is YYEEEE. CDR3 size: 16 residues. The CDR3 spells CASTLGPSGFTGELFF. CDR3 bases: TGTGCCAGCACCCTTGGGCCTAGCGGCTTCACCGGGGAGCTGTTTTTT. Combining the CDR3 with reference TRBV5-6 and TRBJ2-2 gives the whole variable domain DAGVTQSPTHLIKTRGQQVTLRCSPKSGHDTVSWYQQALGQGPQFIFQYYEEEERQRGNFPDRFSGHQFPNYSSELNVNALLLGDSALYLCASTLGPSGFTGELFFGEGSRLTVL.

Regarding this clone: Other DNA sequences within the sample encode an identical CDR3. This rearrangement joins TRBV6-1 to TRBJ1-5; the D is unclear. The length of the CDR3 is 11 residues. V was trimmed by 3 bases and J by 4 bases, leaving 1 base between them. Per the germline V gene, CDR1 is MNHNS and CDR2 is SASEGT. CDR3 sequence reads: CASSENQPQHF. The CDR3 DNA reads TGTGCCAGCAGTGAGAATCAGCCCCAGCATTTT.

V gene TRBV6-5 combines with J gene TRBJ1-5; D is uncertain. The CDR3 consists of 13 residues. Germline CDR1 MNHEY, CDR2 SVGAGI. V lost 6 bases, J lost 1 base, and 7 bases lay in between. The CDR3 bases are TGTGCCAGCAGAGAAACCAGCAATCAGCCCCAGCATTTT. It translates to CASRETSNQPQHF.

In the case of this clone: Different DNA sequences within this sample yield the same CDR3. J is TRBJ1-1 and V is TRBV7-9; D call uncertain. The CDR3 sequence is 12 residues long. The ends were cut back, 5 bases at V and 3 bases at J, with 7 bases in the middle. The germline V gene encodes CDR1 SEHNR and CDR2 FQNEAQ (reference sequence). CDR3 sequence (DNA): TGTGCCAGCAGCCTCCAGGACACTGAAGCTTTCTTT. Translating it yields CASSLQDTEAFF.

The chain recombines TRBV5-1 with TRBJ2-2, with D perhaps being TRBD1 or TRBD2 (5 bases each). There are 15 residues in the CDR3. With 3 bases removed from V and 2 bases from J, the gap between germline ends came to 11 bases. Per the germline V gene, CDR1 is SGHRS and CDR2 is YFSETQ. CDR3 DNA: TGCGCCAGCAGCTGGGACGGAGGAAACACCGGGGAGCTGTTTTTT. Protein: CASSWDGGNTGELFF.

CDR3 region: CASSLVAQGAFGYTF. CDR3 nucleotide sequence: TGCGCCAGCAGCTTGGTCGCACAGGGGGCCTTTGGCTACACCTTC. The rearrangement uses TRBV5-1 and TRBJ1-2; 9 nucleotides match TRBD1. Unmatched junction bases numbered 7, after V lost 0 bases and J lost 7 bases. The CDR3 extends over 15 amino acids. Germline V lookup: CDR1 SGHRS, CDR2 YFSETQ.

The CDR3 sequence is CASSFRDTQYF. The CDR3 DNA is TGTGCCAGCAGCTTCCGAGATACGCAGTATTTT. The V call is TRBV5-6, the J call TRBJ2-3; D is uncertain. Trimming shortened V by 2 bases and J by 5 bases, and 3 bases separated the two germline ends. The CDR3 consists of 11 residues. In germline, CDR1 is SGHDT, CDR2 YYEEEE. Full variable domain (remainder filled in from reference TRBV5-6 and TRBJ2-3): DAGVTQSPTHLIKTRGQQVTLRCSPKSGHDTVSWYQQALGQGPQFIFQYYEEEERQRGNFPDRFSGHQFPNYSSELNVNALLLGDSALYLCASSFRDTQYFGPGTRLTVL.

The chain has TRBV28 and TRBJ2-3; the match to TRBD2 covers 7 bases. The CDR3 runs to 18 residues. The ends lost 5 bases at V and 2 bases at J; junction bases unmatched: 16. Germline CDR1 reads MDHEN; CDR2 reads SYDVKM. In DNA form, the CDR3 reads TGTGCCAGCAGTCCACCGCCCAGACTAGCTCAAATCACAGATACGCAGTATTTT. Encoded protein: CASSPPPRLAQITDTQYF.

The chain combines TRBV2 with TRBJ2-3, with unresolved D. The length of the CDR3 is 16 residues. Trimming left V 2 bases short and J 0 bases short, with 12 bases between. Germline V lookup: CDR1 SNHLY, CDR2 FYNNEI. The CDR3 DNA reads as TGTGCCAGCAGTGAACGGCGGCCGTCTAGCACAGATACGCAGTATTTT. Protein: CASSERRPSSTDTQYF.

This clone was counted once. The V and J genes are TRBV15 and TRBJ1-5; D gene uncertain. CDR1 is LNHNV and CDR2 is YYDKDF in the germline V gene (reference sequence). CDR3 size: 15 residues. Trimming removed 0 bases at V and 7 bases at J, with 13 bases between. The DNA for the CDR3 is TGTGCCACCAGCAGAGATCCAGATCTTCCCCAGCCCCAGCATTTT. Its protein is CATSRDPDLPQPQHF. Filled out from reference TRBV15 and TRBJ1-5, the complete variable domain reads DAMVIQNPRYQVTQFGKPVTLSCSQTLNHNVMYWYQQKSSQAPKLLFHYYDKDFNNEADTPDNFQSRRPNTSFCFLDIRSPGLGDTAMYLCATSRDPDLPQPQHFGDGTRLSIL.

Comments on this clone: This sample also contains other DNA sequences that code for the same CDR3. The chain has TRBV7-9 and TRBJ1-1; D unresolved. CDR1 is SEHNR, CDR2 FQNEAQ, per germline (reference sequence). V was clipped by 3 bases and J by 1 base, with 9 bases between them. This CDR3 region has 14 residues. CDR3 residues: CASSLGQQNTEAFF. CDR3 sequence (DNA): TGTGCCAGCAGCTTGGGCCAGCAGAACACTGAAGCTTTCTTT.

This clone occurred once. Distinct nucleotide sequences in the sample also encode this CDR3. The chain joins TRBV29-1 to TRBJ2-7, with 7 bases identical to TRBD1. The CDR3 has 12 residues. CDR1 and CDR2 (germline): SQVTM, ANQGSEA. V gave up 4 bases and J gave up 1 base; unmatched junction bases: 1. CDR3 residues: CSVGQGSYEQYF. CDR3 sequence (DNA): TGCAGCGTTGGACAGGGTTCCTACGAGCAGTACTTC.

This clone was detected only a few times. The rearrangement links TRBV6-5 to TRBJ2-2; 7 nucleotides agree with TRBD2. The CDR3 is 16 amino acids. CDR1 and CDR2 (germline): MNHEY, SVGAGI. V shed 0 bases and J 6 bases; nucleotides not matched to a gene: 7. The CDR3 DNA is TGTGCCAGCAGTTACTCGGGGGAGGGCCCGGCCGGGGAGCTGTTTTTT. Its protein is CASSYSGEGPAGELFF.

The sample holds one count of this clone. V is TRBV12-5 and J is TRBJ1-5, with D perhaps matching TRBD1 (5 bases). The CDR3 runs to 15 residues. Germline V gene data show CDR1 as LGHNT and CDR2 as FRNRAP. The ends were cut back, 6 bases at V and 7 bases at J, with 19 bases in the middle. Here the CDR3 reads CASGSGHYQGQPQHF. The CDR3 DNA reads TGTGCTAGTGGCTCAGGACATTATCAGGGACAGCCCCAGCATTTT.